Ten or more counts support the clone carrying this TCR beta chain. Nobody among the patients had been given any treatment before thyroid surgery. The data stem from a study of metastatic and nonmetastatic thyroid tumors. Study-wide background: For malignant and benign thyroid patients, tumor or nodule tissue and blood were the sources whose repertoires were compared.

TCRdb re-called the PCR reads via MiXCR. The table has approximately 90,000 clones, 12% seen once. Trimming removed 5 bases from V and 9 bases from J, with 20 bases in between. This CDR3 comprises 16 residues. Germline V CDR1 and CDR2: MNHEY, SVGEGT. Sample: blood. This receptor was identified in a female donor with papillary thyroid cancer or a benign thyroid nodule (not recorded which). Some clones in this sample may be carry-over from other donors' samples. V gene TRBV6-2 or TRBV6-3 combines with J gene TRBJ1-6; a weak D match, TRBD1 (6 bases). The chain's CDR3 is CASSPPGTLSSSPLHF. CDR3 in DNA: TGTGCCAGCAGTCCTCCCGGGACACTATCTAGTTCACCCCTCCACTTT.